This TCR beta chain was captured in a study of T-cell reconstitution after alpha-beta-depleted transplantation in children. Unique molecular identifiers tagged the TCRbeta library. TCRdb passed the PCR reads through MiXCR, listing each CDR3 protein once. The sample lists 500,000 to 600,000 distinct CDR3 sequences; around 19% were seen once. This clonotype was detected only a few times. The CDR3 consists of 16 residues. Germline V gene sequence: CDR1 SGHRS, CDR2 YFSETQ. With V trimmed by 4 bases and J by 5 bases, 8 bases remained unmatched. The material was PBMCs from the stem cell graft donor, obtained from the stem cell graft. This chain joins TRBV5-1 and TRBJ2-7; 14 bases match TRBD2. The TCR sequence derives from a human donor who donated a stem cell graft to a child with acute lymphoblastic leukemia. CDR3 DNA sequence: TGCGCCAGCAGCCCGACGGGGACTAGCGGGAGCGACGAGCAGTACTTC. Protein product: CASSPTGTSGSDEQYF.